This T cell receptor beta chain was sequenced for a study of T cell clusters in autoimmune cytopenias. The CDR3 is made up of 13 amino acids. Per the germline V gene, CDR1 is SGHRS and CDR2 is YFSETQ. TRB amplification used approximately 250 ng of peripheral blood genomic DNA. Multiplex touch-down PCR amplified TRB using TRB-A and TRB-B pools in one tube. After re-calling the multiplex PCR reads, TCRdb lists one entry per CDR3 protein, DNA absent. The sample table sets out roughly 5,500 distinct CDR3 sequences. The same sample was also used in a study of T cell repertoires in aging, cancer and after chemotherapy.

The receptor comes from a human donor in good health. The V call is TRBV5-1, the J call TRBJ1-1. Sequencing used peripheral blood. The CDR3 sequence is CASSSSINTEAFF.